Each of the 32 T cell receptor beta chains below was sequenced from the same sample in a study of molecular identifiers for immune sequencing clone quantification (dated by TCRdb to 2016 to 2018). The receptor library was made with PCR. The reads were generated on an Illumina HiSeq 4000. TCRdb trimmed the raw reads at Q25, called clones with MiXCR and kept productive beta chains. Rows are unified per CDR3 protein, each entry keeping the most common DNA and genes. Across this sample there are more than 450,000 distinct CDR3 sequences, with about 22% seen only once. The ten largest clones capture 0.84% of the sample. The sequenced material came from naive CD8+ T cells from blood, with Jurkat cell RNA spiked in. This specimen's cell subset or site label, interpreted: FACS-sorted CD8+CD4-CCR7+CD45RA+ naive T cells. These receptors were collected from a human donor in good health. Some libraries in this study had Jurkat cell RNA spiked in.

Note on this clonotype: A much more abundant neighbour one base away suggests this may be a read error. The genes are TRBV5-1 and TRBJ2-5; possible D gene TRBD1, 5 bases. The CDR3 runs to 15 residues. Trimming left V 2 bases short and J 2 bases short, with 13 bases between. The germline V gene has CDR1 SGHRS and CDR2 YFSETQ. CDR3 DNA sequence: TGCGCCAGCAGCTTAGGGGCCGCGTCTCAAGAGACCCAGTACTTC. Translating gives CASSLGAASQETQYF. Using reference TRBV5-1 and TRBJ2-5 for the parts outside the CDR3, the full variable domain is KAGVTQTPRYLIKTRGQQVTLSCSPISGHRSVSWYQQTPGQGLQFLFEYFSETQRNKGNFPGRFSGRQFSNSRSEMNVSTLELGDSALYLCASSLGAASQETQYFGPGTRLLVL.

This clonotype has a count of ten or more. The rearrangement links TRBV9 to TRBJ2-1; 12 nucleotides line up with TRBD2. The CDR3 covers 16 residues. The ends lost 4 bases at V and 15 bases at J; junction bases unmatched: 17. CDR1 SGDLS and CDR2 YYNGEE come from the germline V gene. CDR3 in DNA: TGTGCCAGCAGCCTAGGACTAGCGGGGACTACAATGTTAAGGTTCTTC. Its protein product is CASSLGLAGTTMLRFF.

Worth noting for this clonotype: Since a much larger clone is just one base distant, this may be a read error. This chain joins TRBV6-5 and TRBJ1-1; maybe TRBD1 (5 bases). Germline V gene sequence: CDR1 MNHEY, CDR2 SVGAGI. This CDR3 spans 14 amino acids. DNA for the CDR3: TGTGCCAGCAGTTACTCGAGCGGGGGTGCTGAAGCTTACTTT. It is translated as CASSYSSGGAEAYF.

With regard to this clonotype: A much bigger clone sits one base away, suggesting this may be a read error. The V and J genes are TRBV23-1 and TRBJ2-1; no reliable D call. Being an ORF, TRBV23-1 has a function that is uncertain. This CDR3 has 13 amino acids. The CDR3 DNA sequence: TGCGCCAGGCGCGGAATCTCCTACAATGAGCAGCTCTTC. This translates into CARRGISYNEQLF.

This clonotype was observed a single time. CDR3 in DNA: TGTGCCAGCAAGGCTTGGTTTCATGAGCAGTTCTTC. It specifies CASKAWFHEQFF. V gene TRBV2 combines with J gene TRBJ2-1; D gene unclear. Between the trimmed V and J ends, which lost 7 bases and 8 bases, there was a span of 12 bases. The germline CDR1 and CDR2 sequences are SNHLY and FYNNEI. This CDR3 is 12 amino acids long. Full variable domain (missing parts from reference TRBV2 and TRBJ2-1): EPEVTQTPSHQVTQMGQEVILRCVPISNHLYFYWYRQILGQKVEFLVSFYNNEISEKSEIFDDQFSVERPDGSNFTLKIRSTKLEDSAMYFCASKAWFHEQFFGPGTRLTVL.

This clonotype occurred a few times. V usage is TRBV4-1 and J usage is TRBJ2-3, with TRBD2 matching over 11 bases. The J segment lost 2 bases and the V segment lost 1 base, leaving 11 bases of the junction unmatched. In germline, CDR1 is MGHRA, CDR2 YSYEKL. The CDR3 is made up of 19 amino acids. In nucleotides, the CDR3 is TGCGCCAGCAGCCAAGGGTACTGGGCTAGCGGGGGGAACACAGATACGCAGTATTTT. This gives the protein CASSQGYWASGGNTDTQYF.

The chain employs TRBV6-2 or TRBV6-3 and TRBJ2-5; 7 bases align to TRBD2. This CDR3 region has 14 residues. Germline V gene sequence: CDR1 MNHEY, CDR2 SVGEGT. The V and J ends lost 6 bases and 2 bases, in that order; junction bases with no gene match: 6. CDR3 DNA: TGTGCCAGCAGCGCTCTCGGGGGGCAAGAGACCCAGTACTTC. Its protein product is CASSALGGQETQYF.

Many counts were recorded for this clonotype. The chain links TRBV13 to TRBJ1-1; D is ambiguous. V shed 5 bases and J shed 0 bases, with 13 bases lying between them. There are 15 residues in the CDR3. The V gene's germline CDR1 is PRHDT and CDR2 FYEKMQ (reference sequence). CDR3 sequence reads: CASSPFGTMNTEAFF. CDR3 nucleotides: TGTGCCAGCAGCCCATTTGGTACCATGAACACTGAAGCTTTCTTT.

This clonotype has a handful of counts. This chain uses TRBV12-3 or TRBV12-4 with TRBJ2-3; 10 nucleotides align to TRBD2. The CDR3 sequence is 16 residues long. Trimming cost V 6 bases and J 2 bases; bases outside gene matches: 8. The CDR3 here is CASSPGTSDLTDTQYF. DNA for the CDR3: TGTGCCAGCAGCCCCGGGACTAGCGACCTCACAGATACGCAGTATTTT.

This chain links TRBV24-1 with TRBJ2-5; a weak D match, TRBD2 (5 bases). Germline V gives CDR1 KGHDR, CDR2 SFDVKD. The CDR3 sequence is 14 residues long. V lost 2 bases to trimming and J lost 4 bases, with 10 bases between them. CDR3 region: CATSDSEDLETQYF. CDR3 in DNA: TGTGCCACCAGTGATTCGGAGGATTTAGAGACCCAGTACTTC.

About this clonotype: It may be a read error: a sequence one base away is much more abundant. The gene calls are TRBV28 and TRBJ1-1; D might be TRBD1 (5 bases). The germline V gene has CDR1 MDHEN and CDR2 SYDVKM. There are 15 residues in the CDR3. The CDR3 sequence is CVSEFRGGLTTEAFF. The CDR3 bases are TGTGTCAGCGAGTTTAGGGGAGGTTTGACCACTGAAGCTTTCTTT.

In the case of this clonotype: A much larger clone differs by one base, so this may be a read error. V usage is TRBV6-9 and J usage is TRBJ1-3; no clear D gene. The CDR3 spans 14 residues. CDR1 is MNHGY, CDR2 SVAAGI, per germline. The CDR3, as DNA: TGTGCCAGCATAATACAACTCTCTGGAAACACCACATATTTT. Its protein product is CASIIQLSGNTTYF.

The V call is TRBV28, the J call TRBJ2-1, with 13 bases matching TRBD2. The J segment lost 0 bases and the V segment lost 5 bases, leaving 16 bases of the junction unmatched. The CDR3 runs to 21 residues. Germline CDR1 is MDHEN and CDR2 is SYDVKM. DNA of the CDR3: TGTGCCAGCAGTCCCGGTTGGTCGGGACTAGCGGGACCGACCTCCTACAATGAGCAGTTCTTC. It translates to CASSPGWSGLAGPTSYNEQFF.

The sample holds many counts of this clonotype. In DNA, the CDR3 is TGTGCCTGGAGTATAGGGGGCCTGGGGGAGCAGTACTTC. Translated: CAWSIGGLGEQYF. The chain joins TRBV30 to TRBJ2-7; 7 nucleotides agree with TRBD1. The V segment lost 2 bases and the J segment 7 bases; nucleotides outside the gene matches: 8. This CDR3 region has 13 residues. The germline gives CDR1 GTSNPN, CDR2 SVGIG (reference sequence).

This rearrangement joins TRBV20-1 to TRBJ1-2; maybe TRBD1 (6 bases). Germline V gene lookup returns CDR1 DFQATT and CDR2 SNEGSKA (reference sequence). Trimming took 0 bases from V and 2 from J, leaving 19 bases between them. The CDR3 spans 17 residues. This CDR3 reads CSARDGTVGGKNYGYTF. The CDR3 nucleotides read TGCAGTGCTAGAGACGGCACCGTAGGGGGGAAGAACTATGGCTACACCTTC.

The chain carries TRBV28 and TRBJ2-5, with 8 bases lining up with TRBD2. From germline, CDR1 is MDHEN and CDR2 SYDVKM. V lost 4 bases and J lost 7; bases outside the gene matches: 11. The CDR3 runs 15 residues. This CDR3 is CASSYPGGGVGTQYF. CDR3 nucleotides: TGTGCCAGCAGTTACCCCGGGGGGGGGGTCGGGACCCAGTACTTC.

In its sample, this clonotype was seen a few times. The V call is TRBV28, the J call TRBJ2-7; D is perhaps TRBD1 or TRBD2 (6 bases each). This CDR3 spans 15 amino acids. V was shortened by 2 bases and J by 2 bases, with 13 bases between the two germline ends. Germline V lookup: CDR1 MDHEN, CDR2 SYDVKM. CDR3 region: CASSLRGTLTYEQYF. The DNA for the CDR3 is TGTGCCAGCAGTTTACGCGGGACACTCACCTACGAGCAGTACTTC.

A remark on this clonotype: A much larger clone differs from this one at a single base, so this may be a read error. The CDR3 bases are TGCAGTGCTAGGTCCGACAGGACCTCTGGAAACACCATACATTTT. Its translation: CSARSDRTSGNTIHF. V usage is TRBV20-1 and J usage is TRBJ1-3; a weak D match, TRBD1 (6 bases). The CDR3 consists of 15 residues. Germline V gene lookup returns CDR1 DFQATT and CDR2 SNEGSKA (reference sequence).

In its sample, this clonotype was seen a few times. The V call is TRBV19, the J call TRBJ2-3; no reliable D call. The ends were cut back, 4 bases at V and 0 bases at J, with 14 bases in the middle. This CDR3 has 16 amino acids. The germline V gene has CDR1 LNHDA and CDR2 SQIVND (reference sequence). The CDR3 loop reads CASSTPFSSSTDTQYF. The CDR3 DNA follows: TGTGCCAGTAGTACCCCCTTCTCTTCTAGCACAGATACGCAGTATTTT.

The sample holds a few counts of this clonotype. V and J are TRBV30 and TRBJ2-2; the D gene is possibly TRBD2 (6 bases). The CDR3 runs 15 residues. The germline gives CDR1 GTSNPN, CDR2 SVGIG (reference sequence). V was pared by 0 bases and J by 1 base, with 9 bases between. CDR3 sequence reads: CAWSVPGGNTGELFF. The CDR3 DNA is TGTGCCTGGAGTGTACCCGGGGGGAACACCGGGGAGCTGTTTTTT. The whole variable domain, filled in from reference TRBV30 and TRBJ2-2, reads SQTIHQWPATLVQPVGSPLSLECTVEGTSNPNLYWYRQAAGRGLQLLFYSVGIGQISSEVPQNLSASRPQDRQFILSSKKLLLSDSGFYLCAWSVPGGNTGELFFGEGSRLTVL.

This clonotype has a single count. The genes are TRBV4-3 and TRBJ1-2; no firm D call. Germline assignment: CDR1 LGHNA and CDR2 YSLEER. CDR3 length equals 14 residues. Trimming took off 0 bases at V and 2 bases at J, with 7 bases between the two ends. The CDR3 spells CASSQDRKNYGYTF. The DNA for the CDR3 is TGCGCCAGCAGCCAAGACAGGAAAAACTATGGCTACACCTTC.

The rearrangement uses TRBV19 and TRBJ2-4; D gene uncertain. The germline CDR1 and CDR2 sequences are LNHDA and SQIVND (reference sequence). Trimming pared 10 bases from V and 1 base from J, leaving 11 bases between. The CDR3 is 13 residues long. CDR3 nucleotides: TGTGCCACATCGACCCATGCCAAAAACATTCAGTACTTC. It codes for CATSTHAKNIQYF.

Here the CDR3 reads CASSPLDRGVVGDTQYF. In nucleotides, the CDR3 is TGTGCCAGCAGTCCTCTAGACAGGGGCGTAGTAGGAGATACGCAGTATTTT. The chain uses TRBV7-9 and TRBJ2-3; 8 bases map to TRBD1. V was clipped by 6 bases and J by 5 bases; unmatched bases: 16. This CDR3 contains 17 residues. The germline CDR1 and CDR2 sequences are SEHNR and FQNEAQ (reference sequence).

This clonotype was recorded at least ten times. The chain uses TRBV15 and TRBJ1-5; D unclear. The CDR3 is 16 residues long. The germline CDR1 and CDR2 sequences are LNHNV and YYDKDF (reference sequence). V lost 3 bases to trimming and J lost 0 bases, with 12 bases between them. The CDR3 sequence: CATSSVQIFSNQPQHF. The CDR3 region has the DNA TGTGCCACCAGCAGCGTACAAATCTTTAGCAATCAGCCCCAGCATTTT.

This clonotype has at least ten counts. The chain couples TRBV12-3 or TRBV12-4 to TRBJ2-3; D gene uncertain. The CDR3 consists of 11 residues. V was shortened by 3 bases and J by 4 bases, with 2 bases between the two germline ends. CDR3 region: CASSFSDTQYF. The DNA for the CDR3 is TGTGCCAGCAGTTTTTCAGATACGCAGTATTTT.

This clonotype was found many times. V and J are TRBV7-9 and TRBJ1-4; 9 nucleotides align to TRBD1. This CDR3 has 13 amino acids. The germline V gene encodes CDR1 SEHNR and CDR2 FQNEAQ (reference sequence). The trim removed 7 bases at V and 8 bases at J, leaving 5 bases unmatched. The CDR3 bases are TGTGCCAGCACCGGGACAGGGTACGAAAAACTGTTTTTT. Its protein is CASTGTGYEKLFF.

The gene calls are TRBV20-1 and TRBJ2-7, with D uncertain. This CDR3 contains 13 residues. V shed 3 bases and J shed 0 bases, with 9 bases lying between them. Germline lookup yields CDR1 DFQATT and CDR2 SNEGSKA (reference sequence). This CDR3 is CSASSRPSYEQYF. The DNA of the CDR3 is TGCAGTGCTAGTTCCAGACCCTCCTACGAGCAGTACTTC.

This clonotype was counted a few times. The CDR3 DNA sequence: TGCAGTGCTAGAGCAGGTTTGCGGGAGCTCACAGATACGCAGTATTTT. Amino acid sequence: CSARAGLRELTDTQYF. The rearrangement uses TRBV20-1 and TRBJ2-3; TRBD2 matches at 7 bases. V trimming: 1 base; J trimming: 2 bases; junction bases outside the gene matches: 9. This CDR3 is 16 amino acids long. The germline V gene encodes CDR1 DFQATT and CDR2 SNEGSKA (reference sequence).

Many counts were recorded for this clonotype. The chain carries TRBV29-1 and TRBJ1-2, with D tentatively TRBD1 (5 bases). V lost 6 bases to trimming and J lost 4 bases, with 24 bases between them. The CDR3 is 16 residues long. Germline V gene lookup returns CDR1 SQVTM and CDR2 ANQGSEA. The CDR3 sequence: CSVDNPTDYTLYGYTF. CDR3 DNA sequence: TGCAGCGTCGACAACCCGACAGATTATACCCTCTATGGCTACACCTTC. The whole variable domain, filled in from reference TRBV29-1 and TRBJ1-2, reads SAVISQKPSRDICQRGTSLTIQCQVDSQVTMMFWYRQQPGQSLTLIATANQGSEATYESGFVIDKFPISRPNLTFSTLTVSNMSPEDSSIYLCSVDNPTDYTLYGYTFGSGTRLTVV.

J is TRBJ1-3 and V is TRBV9; D not resolved. Between the trimmed V and J ends, which lost 3 bases and 0 bases, there was a span of 13 bases. The CDR3 runs 16 residues. CDR1 and CDR2 (germline): SGDLS, YYNGEE. CDR3 bases: TGTGCCAGCAGCGATGAGACCTACAGCTCTGGAAACACCATATATTTT. Its protein product is CASSDETYSSGNTIYF.

Remarks on this clonotype: Lacking the conserved final phenylalanine or tryptophan, this CDR3 likely reflects a read error. The rearrangement links TRBV30 to TRBJ1-2, with D uncertain. Germline CDR1 is GTSNPN and CDR2 is SVGIG (reference sequence). V shed 2 bases and J shed 1 base, with 5 bases lying between them. The CDR3 runs to 12 residues. The CDR3 sequence: CAWSTDNYGYTL. The CDR3 DNA reads as TGTGCCTGGAGTACGGATAACTATGGCTACACCCTC.

There are a few counts of this clonotype. V gene TRBV7-6 combines with J gene TRBJ1-1; the match to TRBD1 covers 8 bases. The CDR3 contains 17 residues. Losses at the gene ends were 1 base for V and 5 bases for J; bases not matched to a gene: 12. Germline CDR1 and CDR2: SGHVS and FNYEAQ. The CDR3 region has the DNA TGTGCCAGCAGCTTAGTTGCCGAGACAGGGGTCAGGACTGAAGCTTTCTTT. Translation: CASSLVAETGVRTEAFF.